This TCR beta chain came from a study of blood T cell repertoires in COVID-19. On the study more broadly: Sites in the United States, Italy and Spain provided acute and convalescent COVID-19 samples.

Here immunoSEQ multiplex PCR was the method, and the copy in TCRdb shows in-frame clones only, minus some. The repertoire holds roughly 200,000 clones, with 65% to 90% as singletons. This sequence was found in a human donor in a cohort sampled during active COVID-19. Sequencing used peripheral blood.

In nucleotides, the CDR3 is TGTGCCAGCAGTTTAGAGTCGGGAGGCTACACCTTC. Residues: CASSLESGGYTF. The J gene is TRBJ1-2, the V gene TRBV12-3 or TRBV12-4; no clear D gene. The CDR3 loop spans 12 amino acids. Trimming took off 1 base at V and 8 bases at J, with 8 bases between the two ends.